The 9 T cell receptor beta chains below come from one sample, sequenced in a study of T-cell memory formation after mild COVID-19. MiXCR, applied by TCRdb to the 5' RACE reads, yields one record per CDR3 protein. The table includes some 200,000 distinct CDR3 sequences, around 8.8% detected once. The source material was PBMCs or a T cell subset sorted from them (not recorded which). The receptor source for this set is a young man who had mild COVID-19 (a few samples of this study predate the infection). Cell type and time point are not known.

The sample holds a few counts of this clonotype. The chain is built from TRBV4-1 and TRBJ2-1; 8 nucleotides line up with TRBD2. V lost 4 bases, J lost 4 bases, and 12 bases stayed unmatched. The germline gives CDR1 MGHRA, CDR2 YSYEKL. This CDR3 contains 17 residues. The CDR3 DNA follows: TGCGCCAGCAGCCTACACCCAATCCAGCGGGGGTACAATGAGCAGTTCTTC. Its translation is CASSLHPIQRGYNEQFF.

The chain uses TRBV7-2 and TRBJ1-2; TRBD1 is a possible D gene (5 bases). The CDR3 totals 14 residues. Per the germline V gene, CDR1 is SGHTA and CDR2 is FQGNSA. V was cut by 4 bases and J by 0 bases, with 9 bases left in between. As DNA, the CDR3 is TGTGCCAGCAGCTGGGACGGTGCTAACTATGGCTACACCTTC. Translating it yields CASSWDGANYGYTF.

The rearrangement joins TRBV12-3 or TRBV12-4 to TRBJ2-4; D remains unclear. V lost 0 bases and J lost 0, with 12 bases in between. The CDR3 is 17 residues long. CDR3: CASSLATSTLAKNIQYF. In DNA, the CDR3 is TGTGCCAGCAGTTTAGCGACGAGTACCCTAGCCAAAAACATTCAGTACTTC.

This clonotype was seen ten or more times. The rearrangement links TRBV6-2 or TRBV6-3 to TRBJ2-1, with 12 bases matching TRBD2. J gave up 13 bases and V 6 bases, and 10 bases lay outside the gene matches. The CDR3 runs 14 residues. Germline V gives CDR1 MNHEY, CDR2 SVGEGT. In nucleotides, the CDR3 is TGTGCCAGCAGCGACCCGACTAGCGGGGGCCGCCAGTTCTTC. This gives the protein CASSDPTSGGRQFF.

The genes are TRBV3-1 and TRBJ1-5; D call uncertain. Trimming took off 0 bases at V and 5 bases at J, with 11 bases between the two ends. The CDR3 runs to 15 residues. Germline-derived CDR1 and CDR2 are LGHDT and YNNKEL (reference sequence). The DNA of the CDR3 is TGTGCCAGCAGCCAAGATCATATTGGGGATCAGCCCCAGCATTTT. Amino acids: CASSQDHIGDQPQHF.

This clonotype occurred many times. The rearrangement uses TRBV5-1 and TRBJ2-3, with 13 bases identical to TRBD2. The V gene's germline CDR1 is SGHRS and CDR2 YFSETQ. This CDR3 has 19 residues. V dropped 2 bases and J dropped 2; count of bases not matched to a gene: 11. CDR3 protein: CASSLEVLGTSGVTDTQYF. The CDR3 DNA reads TGCGCCAGCAGCTTAGAAGTATTGGGGACTAGCGGGGTCACAGATACGCAGTATTTT.

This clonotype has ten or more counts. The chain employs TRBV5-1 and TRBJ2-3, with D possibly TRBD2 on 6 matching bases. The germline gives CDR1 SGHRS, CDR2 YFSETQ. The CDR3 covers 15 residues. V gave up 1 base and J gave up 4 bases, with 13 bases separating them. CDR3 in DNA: TGCGCCAGCAGCTTGCTAGCGCCATCCCCAGATACGCAGTATTTT. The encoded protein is CASSLLAPSPDTQYF.

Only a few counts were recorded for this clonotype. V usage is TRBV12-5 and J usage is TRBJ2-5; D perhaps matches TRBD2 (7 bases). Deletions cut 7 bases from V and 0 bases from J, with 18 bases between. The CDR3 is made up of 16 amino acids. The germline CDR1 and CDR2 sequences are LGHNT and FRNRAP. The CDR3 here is CASAPGRGAYQETQYF. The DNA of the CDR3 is TGTGCTAGTGCCCCGGGCCGGGGGGCCTACCAAGAGACCCAGTACTTC.

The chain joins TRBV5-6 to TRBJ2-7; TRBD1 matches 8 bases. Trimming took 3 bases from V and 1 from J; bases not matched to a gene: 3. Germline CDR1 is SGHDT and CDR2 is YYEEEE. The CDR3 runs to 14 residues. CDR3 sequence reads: CASSSRGLSYEQYF. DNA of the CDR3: TGTGCCAGCAGCTCCAGGGGGCTGTCCTACGAGCAGTACTTC.